The entry below describes one TCR beta chain. The antigen remains unidentified. TRB amplification used approximately 0.25 ug of peripheral blood genomic DNA. These data belong to a study of T cell clusters in autoimmune cytopenias. Findings and limits, study-wide: No experiment has yet validated the function of the T cell clusters defined in silico. Primary autoimmune cytopenia patients seemingly lacked the physiological T cell clusters found in healthy donors.

Multiplex touch-down PCR amplified TRB using TRB-A and TRB-B pools in one tube. TCRdb derives one entry per CDR3 protein from the multiplex PCR reads, leaving out DNA. The specimen's table records around 7,200 distinct CDR3 sequences. These data were likewise used in another study, on T cell repertoires in aging, cancer and after chemotherapy. From that second work: Healthy donor repertoires were recorded over several months to years and showed clear clonal overlap. Untreated cancer patients had significantly lower blood TCR diversity than age-matched healthy donors.

Material for sequencing was peripheral blood. This clonotype was sampled from a human donor in good health.

The CDR3: CASSYPYEAQGNGYTF. The rearrangement joins TRBV6-6 to TRBJ1-2; TCRdb outputs TRBD1, but without DNA this stays unchecked. The CDR3 is 16 residues long. Germline V gives CDR1 MNHNY, CDR2 SVGAGI (reference sequence).